The next 12 T cell receptor beta chains were all read from a single sample in a study of T cell changes during pregnancy in multiple sclerosis. Method: immunoSEQ multiplex PCR; TCRdb's copy keeps in-frame clones and lacks some. The data show approximately 100,000 clones, with roughly 93% seen just once and around 0.84% held by the top ten. This sample comprised peripheral blood, obtained after pregnancy. The receptor source for this set is a female donor with multiple sclerosis, enrolled in a pregnancy study.

This rearrangement joins TRBV11-1 to TRBJ1-2, with TRBD1 as a possible D gene (5 bases). V was pared by 2 bases and J by 5 bases, with 15 bases between. There are 15 residues in the CDR3. Looked up from germline, CDR1 is SGHAT and CDR2 is FQDESV (reference sequence). The DNA for the CDR3 is TGTGCCAGCAGCTTATCGCGTCTCGGGGGTTATGGCTACACCTTC. It codes for CASSLSRLGGYGYTF. The full variable domain, its missing parts supplied by reference TRBV11-1 and TRBJ1-2, is EAEVAQSPRYKITEKSQAVAFWCDPISGHATLYWYRQILGQGPELLVQFQDESVVDDSQLPKDRFSAERLKGVDSTLKIQPAELGDSAMYLCASSLSRLGGYGYTFGSGTRLTVV.

V is TRBV5-1 and J is TRBJ1-1; a possible D gene is TRBD1 (5 bases). Trimming shortened V by 3 bases and J by 5 bases, and 23 bases separated the two germline ends. This CDR3 is built from 17 residues. Germline values: CDR1 SGHRS, CDR2 YFSETQ. CDR3 loop: CASSSSGGASFRTEAFF. Here the CDR3 DNA reads TGCGCCAGCAGCTCGTCCGGGGGTGCATCCTTTCGGACTGAAGCTTTCTTT. The complete variable domain, with remaining parts taken from reference TRBV5-1 and TRBJ1-1, reads KAGVTQTPRYLIKTRGQQVTLSCSPISGHRSVSWYQQTPGQGLQFLFEYFSETQRNKGNFPGRFSGRQFSNSRSEMNVSTLELGDSALYLCASSSSGGASFRTEAFFGQGTRLTVV.

This chain joins TRBV6-5 and TRBJ2-3; 8 bases map to TRBD2. Trimming cost V 4 bases and J 5 bases; bases outside gene matches: 11. Looked up from germline, CDR1 is MNHEY and CDR2 is SVGAGI. The CDR3 covers 16 residues. The DNA of the CDR3 is TGTGCCAGCAGTTTAGCGGGACTCGCGAATCGAGATACGCAGTATTTT. Amino acids: CASSLAGLANRDTQYF.

The chain uses TRBV15 and TRBJ2-5, with TRBD2 matching 10 bases. CDR3 length: 14 amino acids. CDR1 is LNHNV and CDR2 is YYDKDF in the germline V gene (reference sequence). Trimming cost V 5 bases and J 4 bases; bases outside gene matches: 4. The CDR3 DNA reads TGTGCCACCAGCTCCCGGACTAGCGGAGAGACCCAGTACTTC. It yields the protein CATSSRTSGETQYF.

J is TRBJ2-7 and V is TRBV18; a weak D match, TRBD2 (5 bases). The CDR3 is 13 residues long. Trimming left V 1 base short and J 3 bases short, with 7 bases between. CDR1 and CDR2 (germline): KGHSH, LQKENI. CDR3 loop: CASSPLGLYEQYF. In DNA form, the CDR3 reads TGTGCCAGCTCACCACTAGGACTCTACGAGCAGTACTTC. The entire variable domain, with the rest obtained from reference TRBV18 and TRBJ2-7, is as follows: NAGVMQNPRHLVRRRGQEARLRCSPMKGHSHVYWYRQLPEEGLKFMVYLQKENIIDESGMPKERFSAEFPKEGPSILRIQQVVRGDSAAYFCASSPLGLYEQYFGPGTRLTVT.

The chain combines TRBV5-5 with TRBJ1-1, with D perhaps matching TRBD1 (5 bases). Trimming stripped 4 bases from V and 7 bases from J, with 11 bases between. CDR3 length: 12 residues. The germline V gene has CDR1 SGHKS and CDR2 YYEKEE (reference sequence). The CDR3 reads CASSADSDEAFF. The CDR3 DNA follows: TGTGCCAGCAGCGCTGACAGTGATGAAGCTTTCTTT.

The genes are TRBV19 and TRBJ1-5; a weak D match, TRBD1 (5 bases). The CDR3 is made up of 13 amino acids. Germline loops: CDR1 LNHDA, CDR2 SQIVND (reference sequence). V dropped 6 bases and J dropped 6 bases, with 12 bases sitting between them. The CDR3 DNA follows: TGTGCCAGTAGCGCCCAGGGTTCTCAGCCCCAGCATTTT. Translated, it gives CASSAQGSQPQHF.

This chain connects TRBV2 to TRBJ2-7; D might be TRBD2 (5 bases). The CDR3 has 12 residues. Between the trimmed V and J ends, which lost 6 bases and 4 bases, there was a span of 10 bases. Germline V lookup: CDR1 SNHLY, CDR2 FYNNEI. CDR3 amino acids: CASRGSIYEQYF. CDR3 DNA: TGTGCCAGCAGGGGGAGCATTTACGAGCAGTACTTC.

This clone was seen only a few times. The V call is TRBV7-2, the J call TRBJ2-2; tentatively, D is TRBD1 (5 bases). Germline V gene lookup returns CDR1 SGHTA and CDR2 FQGNSA. The CDR3 is 16 amino acids. V lost 4 bases and J 5 bases, leaving 17 bases between the germline ends. As DNA, the CDR3 is TGTGCCAGCAGCTCCTCATCAGGGATCCAAACCGGGGAGCTGTTTTTT. Protein product: CASSSSSGIQTGELFF.

The chain recombines TRBV4-1 with TRBJ2-1; the match to TRBD2 covers 11 bases. The CDR3 contains 16 residues. J gave up 3 bases and V 0 bases, and 1 base lay outside the gene matches. Germline CDR1 is MGHRA and CDR2 is YSYEKL. CDR3 protein: CASSQDSGGDYNEQFF. The CDR3 coding sequence is TGCGCCAGCAGCCAAGATAGCGGGGGGGACTACAATGAGCAGTTCTTC.

This clone was observed a few times. V is TRBV5-4 and J is TRBJ1-1, with D hard to call. The V and J ends lost 1 base and 5 bases respectively, with 6 bases between them. The length of the CDR3 is 12 residues. Per the germline V gene, CDR1 is SGHNT and CDR2 is YYREEE (reference sequence). The CDR3 reads CASSLPRTEAFF. The CDR3 DNA is TGTGCCAGCAGCTTGCCGAGAACTGAAGCTTTCTTT.

V gene TRBV20-1 combines with J gene TRBJ2-3; D unresolved. Germline assignment: CDR1 DFQATT and CDR2 SNEGSKA (reference sequence). The V gene lost 6 bases and the J gene lost 6 bases, with 10 bases spanning the gap. The CDR3 spans 11 residues. CDR3 sequence (DNA): TGCAGTGCGGGCCATGCGGATACGCAGTATTTT. As protein: CSAGHADTQYF.